Each of the 24 T cell receptor beta chains below was sequenced from the same sample in a study of beta chain features in type 1 diabetes. Sequenced material consisted of expressed TCRB transcripts (all of the isolated RNA was reverse transcribed). Using immunoSEQ multiplex PCR, the repertoire was profiled, and TCRdb retains in-frame clones only, with some absent. This table holds 970,000 or so clones, roughly a sixth found once. Sequences were obtained from naive CD4+ T cells from blood. The receptors were sampled from a woman aged 18 to 35 in good health.

The sample holds a few counts of this clone. The chain employs TRBV7-2 and TRBJ1-3; D not certain. From germline, CDR1 is SGHTA and CDR2 FQGNSA. V dropped 5 bases and J dropped 0 bases, with 14 bases sitting between them. This CDR3 has 16 residues. The chain's CDR3 is CASSLSLGDSGNTIYF. CDR3 sequence (DNA): TGTGCCAGCAGCCTTTCGCTCGGGGACTCTGGAAACACCATATATTTT.

This clone was detected only a few times. Other DNA sequences in this specimen translate into the identical CDR3. This rearrangement joins TRBV9 to TRBJ2-5; D not certain. The length of the CDR3 is 13 residues. Germline V gives CDR1 SGDLS, CDR2 YYNGEE. Trimming took off 2 bases at V and 1 base at J, with 6 bases between the two ends. DNA for the CDR3: TGTGCCAGCAGCGTTACCAGCCAAGAGACCCAGTACTTC. Its protein is CASSVTSQETQYF.

This clone was detected a few times. This rearrangement joins TRBV11-3 to TRBJ2-2, with TRBD2 matching over 13 bases. This CDR3 contains 15 residues. The V segment lost 5 bases and the J segment 10 bases; nucleotides outside the gene matches: 7. Per germline, CDR1 SGHNT and CDR2 YENEEA. The CDR3 region is CASSNGLAGAEELFF. The CDR3 DNA follows: TGTGCCAGCAGCAATGGACTAGCGGGAGCCGAGGAGCTGTTTTTT.

The chain recombines TRBV7-9 with TRBJ2-7; tentative D call: TRBD2 (5 bases). The CDR3 is made up of 14 amino acids. V lost 2 bases to trimming and J lost 0 bases, with 8 bases between them. Germline V CDR1 and CDR2: SEHNR, FQNEAQ (reference sequence). The CDR3 loop reads CASSLFRDSYEQYF. CDR3 DNA: TGTGCCAGCAGCTTATTTCGGGACTCCTACGAGCAGTACTTC.

The chain recombines TRBV10-3 with TRBJ2-7; TRBD1 might be the D (5 bases). V was cut by 5 bases and J by 5 bases, with 16 bases left in between. The CDR3 length is 14 residues. Germline CDR1 and CDR2: ENHRY and SYGVKD. The CDR3 nucleotides are TGTGCCATCAGTACAGGTTTGTTTGTCCACGAGCAGTACTTC. Its translation: CAISTGLFVHEQYF.

The chain joins TRBV5-5 to TRBJ1-2; 7 positions match TRBD1. The germline gives CDR1 SGHKS, CDR2 YYEKEE (reference sequence). The CDR3 runs 14 residues. The V gene end was trimmed by 0 bases and the J gene end by 6 bases; junction bases not matched to a gene: 5. The CDR3 nucleotides are TGTGCCAGCAGCTTGGACAGGGGACAAGATGGCTACACCTTC. This translates into CASSLDRGQDGYTF.

In its sample, this clone was seen a few times. The same CDR3 is also encoded by other DNA sequences in this sample. The rearrangement links TRBV2 to TRBJ2-7; D is undetermined. Germline V lookup: CDR1 SNHLY, CDR2 FYNNEI. The germline V and J ends were trimmed by 2 bases and 2 bases, with 1 base remaining between them. This CDR3 is built from 11 residues. This CDR3 is CASSETYEQYF. The CDR3 nucleotides read TGTGCCAGCAGTGAAACCTACGAGCAGTACTTC.

This clone was seen a few times. One end of the junction is discordant with germline, which a read error may explain. The rearrangement joins TRBV7-2 to TRBJ2-3; D may be TRBD2 (6 bases). CDR3 length equals 12 residues. Germline CDR1 is SGHTA and CDR2 is FQGNSA. The CDR3 sequence: CASSGGARVYSF. CDR3 bases: TGTGCCAGCAGCGGAGGGGCCAGGGTCTATTCATTT.

The chain carries TRBV27 and TRBJ2-3; no firm D call. This CDR3 is 13 amino acids long. Germline V gene lookup returns CDR1 MNHEY and CDR2 SMNVEV (reference sequence). Deletions cut 1 base from V and 10 bases from J, with 12 bases between. DNA for the CDR3: TGTGCCAGCAGTTTATTATTGCATTACTCGCAGTATTTT. Amino acid sequence: CASSLLLHYSQYF.

The chain has TRBV28 and TRBJ2-7; D is unclear. V lost 2 bases and J lost 4, with 15 bases in between. This CDR3 is built from 15 residues. Germline-derived CDR1 and CDR2 are MDHEN and SYDVKM. This chain's CDR3 is CASSLQAVGSYEQYF. Here the CDR3 DNA reads TGTGCCAGCAGTTTACAGGCCGTGGGGTCTTACGAGCAGTACTTC.

This clone was picked up a small number of times. The chain has TRBV18 and TRBJ2-1; a weak D match, TRBD2 (6 bases). Germline V gives CDR1 KGHSH, CDR2 LQKENI. Trimming shortened V by 3 bases and J by 4 bases, and 13 bases separated the two germline ends. The CDR3 has 15 amino acids. The CDR3 loop is CASSPLGTLYNEQFF. The DNA for the CDR3 is TGTGCCAGCTCACCTTTAGGGACTTTGTACAATGAGCAGTTCTTC.

CDR3: CASSPRVDTQYF. The CDR3, as DNA: TGTGCCAGCAGCCCTCGCGTAGATACGCAGTATTTT. V and J are TRBV7-3 and TRBJ2-3; no firm D call. Germline V gives CDR1 SGHTA, CDR2 FQGTGA. This CDR3 has 12 residues. The ends were cut back, 5 bases at V and 5 bases at J, with 8 bases in the middle.

The chain combines TRBV7-8 with TRBJ1-5, with D maybe TRBD1 (6 bases). Trimming pared 2 bases from V and 7 bases from J, leaving 9 bases between. The V gene's germline CDR1 is SGHVS and CDR2 FQNEAQ. The CDR3 has 13 residues. CDR3 loop: CASSLTGTQPQHF. The CDR3 DNA follows: TGTGCCAGCAGCTTAACAGGGACCCAGCCCCAGCATTTT.

This clone has just a few counts. The rearrangement uses TRBV10-2 and TRBJ2-3; 11 nucleotides agree with TRBD2. This CDR3 is 16 amino acids long. Looked up from germline, CDR1 is WSHSY and CDR2 is SAAADI. Trimming removed 1 base from V and 5 bases from J; junction bases left unmatched: 5. The chain's CDR3 is CASSEWLAGGVDTQYF. The CDR3 DNA sequence: TGCGCCAGCAGTGAGTGGCTAGCGGGAGGTGTAGATACGCAGTATTTT.

This clone has just a few counts. The V and J genes are TRBV7-2 and TRBJ1-1; unclear D gene. Trimming cost V 6 bases and J 1 base, with 6 bases left between them. Per the germline V gene, CDR1 is SGHTA and CDR2 is FQGNSA. This CDR3 contains 12 residues. The CDR3 sequence is CASRRQNTEAFF. DNA of the CDR3: TGTGCCAGCAGGCGACAGAACACTGAAGCTTTCTTT.

The genes are TRBV6-5 and TRBJ2-1; no clear D. Per germline, CDR1 MNHEY and CDR2 SVGAGI. This CDR3 is 12 amino acids long. The ends were cut back, 6 bases at V and 8 bases at J, with 11 bases in the middle. The CDR3 DNA is TGTGCCAGCAGCCCCACTACGGATGAGCAGTTCTTC. This codes for CASSPTTDEQFF.

The chain recombines TRBV9 with TRBJ2-1, with TRBD1 matching 7 bases. Germline CDR1 SGDLS, CDR2 YYNGEE. The CDR3 extends over 14 amino acids. The J segment lost 5 bases and the V segment lost 4 bases, leaving 6 bases of the junction unmatched. The CDR3 sequence: CASSPDREDNEQFF. In DNA form, the CDR3 reads TGTGCCAGCAGCCCCGACAGGGAAGACAATGAGCAGTTCTTC.

This clone was observed a few times. V is TRBV7-2 and J is TRBJ2-1; 8 nucleotides align to TRBD2. CDR1 is SGHTA and CDR2 is FQGNSA in the germline V gene. Unmatched junction bases numbered 3, after V lost 0 bases and J lost 2 bases. The CDR3 has 16 residues. CDR3 bases: TGTGCCAGCAGCTTAGCGGTAGCGGGACCCTACAATGAGCAGTTCTTC. As protein: CASSLAVAGPYNEQFF.

This clone occurred a few times. V and J are TRBV25-1 and TRBJ2-1, with unresolved D. Trimming left V 1 base short and J 5 bases short, with 6 bases between. The CDR3 is made up of 13 amino acids. Germline V lookup: CDR1 MGHDK, CDR2 SYGVNS. The CDR3 loop reads CASSEWANNEQFF. The CDR3 bases are TGTGCCAGCAGTGAATGGGCAAACAATGAGCAGTTCTTC.

The V and J genes are TRBV2 and TRBJ2-1, with D uncertain. The length of the CDR3 is 17 residues. Trimming took 1 base from V and 0 from J, leaving 13 bases between them. In germline, CDR1 is SNHLY, CDR2 FYNNEI. The CDR3 region is CASSEVGRLSSYNEQFF. The CDR3 DNA reads TGTGCCAGCAGTGAAGTTGGCCGGCTCAGCTCCTACAATGAGCAGTTCTTC.

This clone was seen a few times. The CDR3 protein is CASSPRLAANEQFF. The CDR3 region has the DNA TGTGCCAGCAGCCCTCGACTAGCGGCCAATGAGCAGTTCTTC. V is TRBV7-2 and J is TRBJ2-1; 9 nucleotides agree with TRBD2. This CDR3 has 14 amino acids. J lost 6 bases, V lost 5 bases, and 5 bases had no gene match. Germline V gives CDR1 SGHTA, CDR2 FQGNSA.

This clone was detected only a few times. The V call is TRBV7-3, the J call TRBJ2-1; D call uncertain. The V end lost 5 bases, the J end lost 9 bases, and 17 bases lay between the germline ends. Germline V gene sequence: CDR1 SGHTA, CDR2 FQGTGA. CDR3 length: 14 residues. The CDR3 DNA is TGTGCCAGCAGCCCGGTCGGGCCCAAGGCTGAGCAGTTCTTC. The encoded protein is CASSPVGPKAEQFF.

This chain joins TRBV7-3 and TRBJ2-1; D ambiguous. The V gene's germline CDR1 is SGHTA and CDR2 FQGTGA. The CDR3 sequence is 13 residues long. V lost 5 bases, J lost 5 bases, and 10 bases lay in between. CDR3 amino acids: CASSPRTNNEQFF. CDR3 DNA sequence: TGTGCCAGCAGCCCACGAACCAACAATGAGCAGTTCTTC.

The V and J genes are TRBV2 and TRBJ1-1, with TRBD1 identical over 7 bases. Germline V gene lookup returns CDR1 SNHLY and CDR2 FYNNEI. The CDR3 has 15 amino acids. With V trimmed by 2 bases and J by 3 bases, 6 bases remained unmatched. CDR3 sequence reads: CASSERAGGYTEAFF. CDR3 nucleotide sequence: TGTGCCAGCAGTGAACGTGCAGGGGGTTACACTGAAGCTTTCTTT. Complete variable domain (other parts from reference TRBV2 and TRBJ1-1): EPEVTQTPSHQVTQMGQEVILRCVPISNHLYFYWYRQILGQKVEFLVSFYNNEISEKSEIFDDQFSVERPDGSNFTLKIRSTKLEDSAMYFCASSERAGGYTEAFFGQGTRLTVV.